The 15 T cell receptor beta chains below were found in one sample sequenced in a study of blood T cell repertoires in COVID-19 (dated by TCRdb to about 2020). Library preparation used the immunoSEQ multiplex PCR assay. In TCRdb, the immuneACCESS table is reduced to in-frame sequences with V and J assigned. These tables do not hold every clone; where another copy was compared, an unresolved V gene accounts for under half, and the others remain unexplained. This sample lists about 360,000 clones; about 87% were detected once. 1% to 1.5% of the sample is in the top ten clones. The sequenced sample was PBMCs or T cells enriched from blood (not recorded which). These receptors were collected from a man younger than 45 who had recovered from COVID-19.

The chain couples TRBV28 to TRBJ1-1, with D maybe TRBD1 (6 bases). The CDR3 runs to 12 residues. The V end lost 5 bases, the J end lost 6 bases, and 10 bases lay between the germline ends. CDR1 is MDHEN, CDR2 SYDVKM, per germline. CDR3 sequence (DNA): TGTGCCAGCAGTCACAGGGCCCCTGAAGCTTTCTTT. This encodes CASSHRAPEAFF.

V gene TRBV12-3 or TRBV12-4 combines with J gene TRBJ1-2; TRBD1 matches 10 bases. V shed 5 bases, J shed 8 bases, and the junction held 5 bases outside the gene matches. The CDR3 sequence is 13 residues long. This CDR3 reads CASSPRQGAGYTF. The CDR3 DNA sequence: TGTGCCAGCAGTCCCAGACAGGGGGCCGGCTACACCTTC.

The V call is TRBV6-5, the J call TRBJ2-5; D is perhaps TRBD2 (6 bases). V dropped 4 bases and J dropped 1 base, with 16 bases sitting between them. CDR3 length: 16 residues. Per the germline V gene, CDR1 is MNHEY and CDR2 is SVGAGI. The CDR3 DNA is TGTGCCAGCAGTTGGGGTCAAGGTAGCGGCCAAGAGACCCAGTACTTC. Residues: CASSWGQGSGQETQYF.

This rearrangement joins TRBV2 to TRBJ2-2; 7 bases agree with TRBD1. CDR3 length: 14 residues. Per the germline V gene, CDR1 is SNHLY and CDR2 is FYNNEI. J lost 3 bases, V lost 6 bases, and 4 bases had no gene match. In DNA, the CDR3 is TGTGCCAGCAGAAGACAGGGTGACACCGGGGAGCTGTTTTTT. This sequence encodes CASRRQGDTGELFF.

CDR3 nucleotides: TGTGCCAGCAGGGTAGGGGGAGAGCCCTCCTACGAGCAGTACTTC. Its protein is CASRVGGEPSYEQYF. This chain joins TRBV2 and TRBJ2-7; TRBD1 is a possible D gene (6 bases). In germline, CDR1 is SNHLY, CDR2 FYNNEI. CDR3 length equals 15 residues. The V end lost 6 bases, the J end lost 0 bases, and 15 bases lay between the germline ends.

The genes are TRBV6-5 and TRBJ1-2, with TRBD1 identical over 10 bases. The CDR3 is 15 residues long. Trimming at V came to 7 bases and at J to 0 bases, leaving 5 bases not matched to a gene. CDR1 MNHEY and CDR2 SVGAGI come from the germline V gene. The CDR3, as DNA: TGTGCCAGCACCGGGGGACAGGGGCCTAACTATGGCTACACCTTC. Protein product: CASTGGQGPNYGYTF.

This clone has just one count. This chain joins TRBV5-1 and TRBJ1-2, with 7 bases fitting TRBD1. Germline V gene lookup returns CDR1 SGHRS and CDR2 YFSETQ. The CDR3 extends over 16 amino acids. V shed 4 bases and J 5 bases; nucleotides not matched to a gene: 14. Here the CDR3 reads CASSLVTGLNSYGYTF. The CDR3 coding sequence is TGCGCCAGCAGCCTCGTGACAGGGTTAAACTCTTATGGCTACACCTTC. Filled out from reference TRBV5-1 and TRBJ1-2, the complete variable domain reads KAGVTQTPRYLIKTRGQQVTLSCSPISGHRSVSWYQQTPGQGLQFLFEYFSETQRNKGNFPGRFSGRQFSNSRSEMNVSTLELGDSALYLCASSLVTGLNSYGYTFGSGTRLTVV.

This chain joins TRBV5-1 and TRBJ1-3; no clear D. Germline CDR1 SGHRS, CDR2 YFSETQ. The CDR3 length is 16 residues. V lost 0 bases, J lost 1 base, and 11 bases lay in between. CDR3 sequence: CASSLDPGRSGNTIYF. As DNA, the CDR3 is TGCGCCAGCAGCTTGGACCCAGGTCGGTCTGGAAACACCATATATTTT.

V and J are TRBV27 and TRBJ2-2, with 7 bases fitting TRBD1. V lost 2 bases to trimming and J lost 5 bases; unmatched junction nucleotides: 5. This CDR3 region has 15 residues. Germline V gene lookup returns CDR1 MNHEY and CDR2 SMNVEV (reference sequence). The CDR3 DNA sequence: TGTGCCAGCAGTTTAGGGACAGCCCTTACCGGGGAGCTGTTTTTT. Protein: CASSLGTALTGELFF.

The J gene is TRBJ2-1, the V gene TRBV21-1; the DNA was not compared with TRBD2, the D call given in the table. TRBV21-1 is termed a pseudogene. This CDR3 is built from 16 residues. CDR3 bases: TGTGCCAGCAGCTACATGGACTATCATTCCTACAATGAGCAGTTCTTC. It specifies CASSYMDYHSYNEQFF.

The DNA for the CDR3 is TGCGCCAGCAGCTTGGAACCGGGGAACACTGAAGCTTTCTTT. Translation gives CASSLEPGNTEAFF. The chain has TRBV5-1 and TRBJ1-1, with D unclear. Trimming took off 0 bases at V and 1 base at J, with 7 bases between the two ends. The CDR3 contains 14 residues. From germline, CDR1 is SGHRS and CDR2 YFSETQ.

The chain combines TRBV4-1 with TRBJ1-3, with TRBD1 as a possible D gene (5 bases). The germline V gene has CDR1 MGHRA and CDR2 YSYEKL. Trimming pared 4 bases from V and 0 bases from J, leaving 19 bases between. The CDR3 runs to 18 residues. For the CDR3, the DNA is TGCGCCAGCAGCCGCTCGGGGGGGACGGAACACTCTGGAAACACCATATATTTT. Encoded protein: CASSRSGGTEHSGNTIYF.

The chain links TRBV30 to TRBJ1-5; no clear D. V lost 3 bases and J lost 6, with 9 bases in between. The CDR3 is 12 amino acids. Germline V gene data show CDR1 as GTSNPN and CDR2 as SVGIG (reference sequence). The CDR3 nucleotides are TGTGCCTGGAGAGCAGGTAGTCAGCCCCAGCATTTT. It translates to CAWRAGSQPQHF.

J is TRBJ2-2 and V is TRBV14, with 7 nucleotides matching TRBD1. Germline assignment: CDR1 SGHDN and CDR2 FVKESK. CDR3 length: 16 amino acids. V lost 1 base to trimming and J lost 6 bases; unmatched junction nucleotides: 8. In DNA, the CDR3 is TGTGCCAGCAGCCAAGTTGCAGGGGGTATATCCGGGGAGCTGTTTTTT. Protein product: CASSQVAGGISGELFF.

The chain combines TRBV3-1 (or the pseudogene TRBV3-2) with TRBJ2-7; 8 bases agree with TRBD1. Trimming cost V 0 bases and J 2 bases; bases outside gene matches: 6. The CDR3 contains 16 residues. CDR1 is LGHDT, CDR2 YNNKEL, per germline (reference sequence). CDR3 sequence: CASSQDEQGVPYEQYF. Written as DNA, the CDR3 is TGTGCCAGCAGCCAAGATGAACAGGGGGTCCCCTACGAGCAGTACTTC.